The sequence of this T cell receptor beta chain was determined in a study of tumor and adjacent non-tumor tissue in lung cancer. Study as a whole: Patients were aged about 30 to 80, nine to eleven men and roughly 5 women, stage I to III. Findings of the study overall: Tumor repertoires had a smaller top 100 clone share than normal lung.

The template was RNA from unsorted bulk tissue. Chemotherapy-naive patients with new lung cancer underwent thoracic surgery in China, August–late 2014. Three rounds of nested PCR, following a modified ARM-PCR protocol, produced the TCRbeta library. TCRdb processed the multiplex PCR reads anew with MiXCR; each CDR3 protein has one entry. The data contain tens of thousands of distinct CDR3 sequences, approximately 79% of them singletons. Worth noting for this clonotype: No antigen is known for it. A junction end diverges from the germline sequence, so it may reflect a read error.

Sequenced sample: lung tumor tissue. The clonotype comes from a woman between 50 and 59 years old with non-small cell lung cancer.

CDR3 in DNA: TGTCCCAGCAGCCAGGGGAGAGCCATCAGCGGTGGCTACACCTTC. It specifies CPSSQGRAISGGYTF. The chain joins TRBV4-2 to TRBJ1-2; possibly TRBD1 for D (6 bases). CDR3 size: 15 residues. Germline V gives CDR1 LGHNA, CDR2 YNFKEQ.